This T cell receptor beta chain was sequenced for a study of CD8 T cells in Susac syndrome. Study observations and caveats: In total CD8+ repertoires, around 15 Susac-specific public clones were detected, and CD8+ TEMRA repertoires contained five.

This CDR3 comprises 16 residues. Looked up from germline, CDR1 is SEHNR and CDR2 is FQNEAQ (reference sequence). V lost 5 bases and J lost 1, with 14 bases in between. A word on this clonotype: Antigen unknown.

Random hexamers served to reverse transcribe about 0.45 to 1 ug RNA. TCR beta CDR3 was amplified by immunoSEQ covering 54 Vbeta and 13 Jbeta. TCRdb processed the immunoSEQ multiplex PCR reads anew with MiXCR; each CDR3 protein has one entry. The sample carries fewer than 85,000 distinct CDR3 sequences, 95% recorded once. The V and J genes are TRBV7-9 and TRBJ2-2; weak D call: TRBD2 (6 bases). The clonotype was recovered from a human donor with Susac syndrome. Sequences were obtained from CD8+ T cells from PBMCs. The CDR3 protein is CASSHSGRENTGELFF. The DNA of the CDR3 is TGTGCCAGCAGCCACTCGGGGCGGGAGAACACCGGGGAGCTGTTTTTT.